This TCR beta chain was sequenced in a study of shared clonotypes between healthy human individuals. Study-wide results and limits: The authors expected sequencing depth to affect clonotype sharing among donors.

Concerning this clone itself: Its antigen is unknown.

HIV-negative, healthy adults without recent acute infections or vaccinations were the donors. Every one of the donors was a Caucasian adult that lived in Nashville, Tennessee. Spread over ten immunoSEQ deep assay plates, unsorted PBMC DNA underwent sequencing. The repertoire was sequenced with immunoSEQ multiplex PCR; TCRdb's copy has only in-frame clones and lacks some. The sample includes some 530,000 clones, 81% seen only once; the top ten take 9.5% to 15%. Germline V gene data show CDR1 as WSHSY and CDR2 as SAAADI. There are 12 residues in the CDR3. V was clipped by 6 bases and J by 3 bases, with 8 bases between them.

This sequence originates from a woman aged 40-49 years in good health. Some clones in this sample may be carry-over from other donors' samples. The sequenced material came from PBMCs. This sequence joins TRBV10-2 and TRBJ1-2; unclear D gene. CDR3 sequence reads: CASRKDDYGYTF. DNA for the CDR3: TGCGCCAGCAGGAAAGACGACTATGGCTACACCTTC.